The source of this TCR beta chain is a study of T-cell memory formation after mild COVID-19. In this sample, this clonotype turned up a few times. TCRdb recomputed calls from the 5' RACE reads with MiXCR, one row per CDR3 protein. Altogether around 320,000 distinct CDR3 sequences are present, just under 20% being singletons, with the ten largest covering under 25%. The CDR3 covers 15 residues. Germline V gene lookup returns CDR1 MDHEN and CDR2 SYDVKM. V was clipped by 6 bases and J by 4 bases, with 19 bases between them. The clonotype comes from a man younger than 30 who had mild COVID-19 (a few samples of this study predate the infection). Cell type and time point are not known. Specimen: PBMCs or a T cell subset sorted from them (not recorded which). J is TRBJ2-7 and V is TRBV28; D possibly uses TRBD1 or TRBD2 (7 bases each). For the CDR3, the DNA is TGTGCCAGCAGAGGGGGCGGGGGCCCCTCTTACGAGCAGTACGTC. It specifies CASRGGGGPSYEQYV.